The rows below give T cell receptor beta chains drawn from one sample of a study of T cells in Graves' hyperthyroidism and ophthalmopathy. TCRdb re-called the multiplex PCR reads through MiXCR, storing one row per CDR3 protein. The sample shows about 640,000 distinct CDR3 sequences, more than 20% of them seen only once. The sample consisted of blood. Receptors were obtained from a man aged 25 to 40 with Graves' ophthalmopathy. Both conserved end residues are part of each CDR3.

v_gene,CDR3aa
TRBV7-9,CASSSGTSGSLYEQYF
TRBV12-3/TRBV12-4,CASTHVRSGNTIYF
TRBV28,CASSMDRPQFF
TRBV28,CASNYRGLAYEQYF
TRBV7-9,CASSLIWTSGMETQYF
TRBV7-9,CASSRGGGSSYEQYF
TRBV6-1,CASSDRTGITYEQYF
TRBV11-3,CASSLDRTSGVNNEQFF
TRBV18,CASSPESVKLFF
TRBV15,CATSRDWNTEAFF
TRBV5-1,CASSLGSGGAYEQYF
TRBV28,CASSIVRGLTEASF
TRBV28,CASSTGGSGSNTQYF
TRBV5-1,CASSATSGITGELFF
TRBV28,CASSLGGAGNTEAFF
TRBV20-1,CSARDVAQEVEKLFF
TRBV20-1,CSALRTSGRASPYDEQFF
TRBV24-1,CATSDLLGGRGNEQFF
TRBV28,CASYPGAWGGTEAFF
TRBV20-1,CSARDAGSSYEQYF
TRBV2,CASSEAQGLSQYF
TRBV11-3,CASSPGLAGLDEQFF
TRBV7-9,CASSNGGPSGAYEQYF
TRBV20-1,CSARGLAGDHEQYF
TRBV7-2,CASSLVRPQETQYF
TRBV7-2,CASSPSGGNYVQYF
TRBV4-1,CASSQVMTEPTEQYF